This T cell receptor (beta chain) was recovered during a study of cytomegalovirus exposure and HLA in healthy donors. Study-level results: Follow-up analysis later connected one missense variant in DCLRE1C with trimming of TCR beta V- and J-genes. As confirmed in vitro, three CMV-associated chains were specific for CMV antigens.

In germline, CDR1 is SGHRS, CDR2 YFSETQ. V shed 4 bases and J 14 bases; nucleotides not matched to a gene: 10. The CDR3 has 13 residues. This clone was picked up a small number of times. No antigen is known for it. The PCR had 60 Vbeta and 13 Jbeta primers. Method: immunoSEQ multiplex PCR; TCRdb's copy keeps in-frame clones and lacks some. The table lists under 200,000 clones, around 84% of them singletons. The clonotype was recovered from a man in his forties or fifties in good health and CMV-seropositive. The chain combines TRBV5-1 with TRBJ1-2; 11 bases are a match to TRBD1. Sequenced input: PBMCs. The chain's CDR3 is CASSPAGTGGITF. CDR3 nucleotides: TGCGCCAGCAGCCCAGCAGGGACAGGGGGTATAACCTTC. Drawing the rest from reference TRBV5-1 and TRBJ1-2, the complete variable domain is KAGVTQTPRYLIKTRGQQVTLSCSPISGHRSVSWYQQTPGQGLQFLFEYFSETQRNKGNFPGRFSGRQFSNSRSEMNVSTLELGDSALYLCASSPAGTGGITFGSGTRLTVV.